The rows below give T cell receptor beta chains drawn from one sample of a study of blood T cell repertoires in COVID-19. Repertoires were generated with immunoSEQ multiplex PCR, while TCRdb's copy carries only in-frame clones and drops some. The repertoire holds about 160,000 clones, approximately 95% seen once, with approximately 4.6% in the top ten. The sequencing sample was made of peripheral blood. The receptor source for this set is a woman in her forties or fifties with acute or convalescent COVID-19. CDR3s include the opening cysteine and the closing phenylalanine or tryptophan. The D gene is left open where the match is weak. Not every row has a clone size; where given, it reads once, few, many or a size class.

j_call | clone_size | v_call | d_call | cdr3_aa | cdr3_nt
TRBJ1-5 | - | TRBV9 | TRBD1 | CASSLGQGGQPQHF | TGTGCCAGCAGCCTCGGACAGGGCGGTCAGCCCCAGCATTTT
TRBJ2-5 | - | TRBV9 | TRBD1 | CASSRDRGETQYF | TGTGCCAGCTCCCGGGACAGAGGGGAGACCCAGTACTTC
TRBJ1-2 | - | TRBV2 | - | CASSDAINYGYTF | TGTGCCAGCAGTGATGCTATAAACTATGGCTACACCTTC
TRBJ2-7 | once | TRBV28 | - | CASSPGWPTPIYEQYF | TGTGCCAGCAGTCCGGGGTGGCCAACTCCCATCTACGAGCAGTACTTC
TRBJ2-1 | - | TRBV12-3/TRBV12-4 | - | CASTAGYNEQFF | TGTGCCAGCACCGCAGGATACAATGAGCAGTTCTTC
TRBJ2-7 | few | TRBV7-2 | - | CASSRRTAYEQYF | TGTGCCAGCAGCCGGAGGACAGCTTACGAGCAGTACTTC
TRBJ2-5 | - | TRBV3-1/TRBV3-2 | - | CASSPGWMTQYF | TGTGCCAGCAGCCCCGGGTGGATGACCCAGTACTTC
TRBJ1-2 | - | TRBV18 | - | CASSPPSTGSFYGYTF | TGTGCCAGCTCTCCGCCTTCGACGGGAAGCTTCTATGGCTACACCTTC
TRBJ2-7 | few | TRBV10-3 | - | CAISESRGSGEQYF | TGTGCCATCAGTGAGTCAAGGGGTAGCGGTGAGCAGTACTTC
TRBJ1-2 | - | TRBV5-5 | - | CASSPWSGTNYGYTF | TGTGCCAGCAGCCCGTGGTCGGGAACTAACTATGGCTACACCTTC
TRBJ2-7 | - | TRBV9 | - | CASSVAEAGGEQYF | TGTGCCAGCAGCGTAGCTGAGGCTGGAGGCGAGCAGTACTTC
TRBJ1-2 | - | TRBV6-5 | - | CASSNPGRANYGYTF | TGTGCCAGCAGTAACCCGGGGAGGGCTAACTATGGCTACACCTTC
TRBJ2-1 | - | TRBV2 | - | CASSTSSYNEQFF | TGTGCCAGCTCCACTTCGTCCTACAATGAGCAGTTCTTC
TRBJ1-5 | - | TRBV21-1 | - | CASSGLNQPQHF | TGTGCCAGCAGTGGACTAAATCAGCCCCAGCATTTT
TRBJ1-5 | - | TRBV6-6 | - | CASSYSTGNQPQHF | TGTGCCAGCAGTTACTCGACAGGCAACCAGCCCCAGCATTTT
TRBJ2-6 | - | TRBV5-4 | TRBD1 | CASSFPQGSGANVLTF | TGTGCCAGCAGCTTTCCACAGGGGTCCGGGGCCAACGTCCTGACTTTC
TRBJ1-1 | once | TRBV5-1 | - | CASSVWGDESEAFF | TGCGCCAGCAGCGTCTGGGGAGACGAATCTGAAGCTTTCTTT
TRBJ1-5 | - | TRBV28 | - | CASSTDRPFSNQPQHF | TGTGCCAGCAGCACCGACAGACCCTTTAGCAATCAGCCCCAGCATTTT
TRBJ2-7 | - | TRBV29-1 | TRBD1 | CSVEVGGQGYEQYF | TGCAGCGTTGAAGTGGGGGGACAGGGTTACGAGCAGTACTTC
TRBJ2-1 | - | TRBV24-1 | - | CATSDAYNQGRGNEQFF | TGTGCCACCAGTGACGCCTACAACCAGGGAAGGGGCAATGAGCAGTTCTTC
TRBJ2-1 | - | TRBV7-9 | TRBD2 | CASSSDRWLAGDNEQFF | TGTGCCAGCAGCTCCGATCGGTGGCTAGCGGGAGACAATGAGCAGTTCTTC
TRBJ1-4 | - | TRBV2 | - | CASTATNEKLFF | TGTGCCAGCACGGCAACTAATGAAAAACTGTTTTTT
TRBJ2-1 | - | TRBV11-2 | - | CASSLRGDSSYNEQFF | TGTGCCAGCAGCTTAAGGGGGGACAGCTCCTACAATGAGCAGTTCTTC
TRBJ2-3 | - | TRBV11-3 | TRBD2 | CASSPGLAGGTDTQYF | TGTGCCAGCAGCCCAGGACTAGCGGGGGGCACAGATACGCAGTATTTT
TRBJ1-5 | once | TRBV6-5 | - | CASMRESNQPQHF | TGTGCCAGCATGAGGGAGAGCAATCAGCCCCAGCATTTT
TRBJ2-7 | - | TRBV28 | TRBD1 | CASSFSGTDYSYEQYF | TGTGCCAGCAGTTTTTCCGGGACAGATTATTCCTACGAGCAGTACTTC
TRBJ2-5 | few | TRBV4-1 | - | CASSPYTGFQETQYF | TGCGCCAGCAGCCCCTATACAGGATTCCAAGAGACCCAGTACTTC
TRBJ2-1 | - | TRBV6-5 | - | CASSLSAGTLQTQFF | TGTGCCAGCAGCTTATCGGCCGGGACACTACAAACGCAGTTCTTC
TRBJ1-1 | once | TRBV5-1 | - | CASSPDGVNTEAFF | TGCGCCAGCAGCCCGGACGGGGTGAACACTGAAGCTTTCTTT
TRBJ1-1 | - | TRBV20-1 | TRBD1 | CSASTAAGGLNTEAFF | TGCAGTGCTAGTACCGCGGCAGGGGGTTTGAACACTGAAGCTTTCTTT
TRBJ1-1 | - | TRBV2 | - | CASRRLQGTEAFF | TGTGCCAGCAGGCGATTACAGGGAACTGAAGCTTTCTTT
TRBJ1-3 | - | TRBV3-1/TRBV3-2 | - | CASSPSGTGNTIYF | TGTGCCAGCAGCCCATCAGGGACTGGAAACACCATATATTTT
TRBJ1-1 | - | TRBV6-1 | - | CASSDGEEAFF | TGTGCCAGCAGTGATGGAGAGGAAGCTTTCTTT
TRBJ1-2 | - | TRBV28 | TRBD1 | CASTWTGNYGYTF | TGTGCCAGCACCTGGACAGGGAACTATGGCTACACCTTC